This record concerns one TCR beta chain sequence. This specimen belongs to a study of T cell changes during pregnancy in multiple sclerosis. The CDR3 runs 13 residues. The germline V gene has CDR1 LNHNV and CDR2 YYDKDF (reference sequence). With 3 bases removed from V and 4 bases from J, the gap between germline ends came to 6 bases. Profiled with immunoSEQ multiplex PCR; TCRdb holds only in-frame clones, not every one. The sample includes 80,000 to 100,000 clones, roughly 91% seen only once; the top ten take around 1.8%. This chain joins TRBV15 and TRBJ1-4; D remains ambiguous. The clonotype was recovered from a female donor in good health, enrolled as a control in a pregnancy study. The specimen comprised peripheral blood, sampled after pregnancy. Here the CDR3 reads CATSRGLNEKLFF. CDR3 nucleotide sequence: TGTGCCACCAGCAGGGGCCTTAATGAAAAACTGTTTTTT.